This is a list of T cell receptor beta chains from one sample in a study of blood T cell repertoires in COVID-19. The data were produced by immunoSEQ multiplex PCR, yet TCRdb's version contains in-frame clones alone and is incomplete. The data show 55,000 to 75,000 clones, over 75% seen once. Specimen: peripheral blood. These receptors all come from a man at least 80 years old with active or convalescent COVID-19. Each CDR3 is given with its conserved first and last residue. Fields, in order: CDR3 DNA, CDR3 protein, D gene, J gene, V gene, clone size, CDR3 length. The D gene is left open where the match is weak. Size is omitted from some rows. Given values are once, few, many or a class for expanded clones.

TGTGCCAGCAGTTTTTCAGGACCACAGGGAAACTATGGCTACACCTTC,CASSFSGPQGNYGYTF,.,TRBJ1-2,TRBV28,.,16
TGTGCCAGTAGTGGCGGAAGCGGGGGAGATAGCACAGATACGCAGTATTTT,CASSGGSGGDSTDTQYF,TRBD2,TRBJ2-3,TRBV19,.,17
TGTGCCAGCAGCCTGGGACAGGAATTAGAGACCCAGTACTTC,CASSLGQELETQYF,TRBD1,TRBJ2-5,TRBV3-1/TRBV3-2,.,14
TGTGCCATCAGTCCGGGACAGGGGAATCAGCCCCAGCATTTT,CAISPGQGNQPQHF,TRBD1,TRBJ1-5,TRBV10-3,.,14
TGTGCCAGCAGTTACACCATCAGGGGGCGGGATGAGCAGTTCTTC,CASSYTIRGRDEQFF,TRBD1,TRBJ2-1,TRBV6-5,.,15
TGTGCCAGCAGTTTACTGGCGCCGCGGACTAGCGGGAGTTATGCGGAGCTGTTTTTT,CASSLLAPRTSGSYAELFF,TRBD2,TRBJ2-2,TRBV27,.,19
TGTGCCTGGAGTGAACAGTATAATTCACCCCTCCACTTT,CAWSEQYNSPLHF,.,TRBJ1-6,TRBV30,.,13
TGTGCCAGCAGCCAAGATTCCACAAACACCGGGGAGCTGTTTTTT,CASSQDSTNTGELFF,.,TRBJ2-2,TRBV3-1/TRBV3-2,.,15
TGTGCCAGCAGCTCCATCCGGGGGACCCAGTACTTC,CASSSIRGTQYF,.,TRBJ2-5,TRBV7-2,.,12
TGTGCCAGCAGTGACTCGGCTAGCTCCTACGAGCAGTACTTC,CASSDSASSYEQYF,.,TRBJ2-7,TRBV25-1,few,14
TGTGCCAGCAGCGCTTTTTTCCAGGGCACAGATACGCAGTATTTT,CASSAFFQGTDTQYF,.,TRBJ2-3,TRBV9,.,15
TGCGCCAGCAGCCAAGATTTAGGGGGGGTGTTTGGAAATGAGCAGTTCTTC,CASSQDLGGVFGNEQFF,.,TRBJ2-1,TRBV4-3,.,17
TGTGCCAGCAGCCAACATAGCGGGAGGCCGGCAGATACGCAGTATTTT,CASSQHSGRPADTQYF,TRBD2,TRBJ2-3,TRBV3-1/TRBV3-2,.,16
TGTGCCAGCAGCCTTGGGACATCTAGCACAGATACGCAGTATTTT,CASSLGTSSTDTQYF,.,TRBJ2-3,TRBV3-1/TRBV3-2,.,15
TGTGCCAGCGACGGGGGGACCGGGGAGCTGTTTTTT,CASDGGTGELFF,TRBD2,TRBJ2-2,TRBV2,few,12
TGTGCCAGCAGCGCGGAAGAAGGAAACACCATATATTTT,CASSAEEGNTIYF,.,TRBJ1-3,TRBV7-2,once,13
TGCGCCAGCAGCTTGGGGGACAGGGATAATTCACCCCTCCACTTT,CASSLGDRDNSPLHF,TRBD1,TRBJ1-6,TRBV5-1,.,15
TGTGCCAGCAGCTTGCGGGGCTCTGGAAACACCATATATTTT,CASSLRGSGNTIYF,.,TRBJ1-3,TRBV5-6,.,14
TGTGCCAGCAGTTCAGGGGGCTATGATCAGTACTTC,CASSSGGYDQYF,TRBD1,TRBJ2-4,TRBV6-5,.,12
TGTGCCAGCAGCAGGGGACGCCAGGGAGAGACCCAGTACTTC,CASSRGRQGETQYF,.,TRBJ2-5,TRBV2,few,14
TGTGCCGAGCCGGGGTACAATTGGCGCTACGAGCAGTACTTC,CAEPGYNWRYEQYF,.,TRBJ2-7,TRBV6-4,.,14
TGTGCCAGCAGTGAAGCGATCTCCTGGACAGGGTGGAACGAGCAGTACTTC,CASSEAISWTGWNEQYF,TRBD1,TRBJ2-7,TRBV2,.,17
TGTGCCAGCAGTTTAAGCCCCTGGGCGGGAGGCGCCGGGGAGCTGTTTTTT,CASSLSPWAGGAGELFF,TRBD2,TRBJ2-2,TRBV27,.,17
TGTGCCAGCAGCCAGGGGGTCTACGAGCAGTACTTC,CASSQGVYEQYF,TRBD1,TRBJ2-7,TRBV28,.,12
TGTGCCAGCAGCTTAAGAGCGGGAGGTCTCTCCTACGAGCAGTACTTC,CASSLRAGGLSYEQYF,TRBD2,TRBJ2-7,TRBV7-8,.,16
TGTGCCAGCTCACCTCCAGGGGGAAACTATGGCTACACCTTC,CASSPPGGNYGYTF,TRBD1,TRBJ1-2,TRBV18,once,14